These 25 T cell receptor beta chains share one sample of origin, sequenced in a study of T cells in pancreatic ductal adenocarcinoma. The selected patients with pancreatic ductal adenocarcinoma had surgery but no neoadjuvant therapy. Assay used: immunoSEQ multiplex PCR; TCRdb lists only in-frame clones, some missing. Here the sample spans over 100,000 clones, about 95% being singletons. The sequenced sample consisted of PBMCs. These receptors originate from a human donor with pancreatic ductal adenocarcinoma.

The rearrangement joins TRBV6-1 to TRBJ1-5; D call uncertain. Trimming pared 1 base from V and 0 bases from J, leaving 7 bases between. Germline V gives CDR1 MNHNS, CDR2 SASEGT. The CDR3 has 15 amino acids. The CDR3 sequence: CASSEGAASNQPQHF. The DNA for the CDR3 is TGTGCCAGCAGTGAAGGGGCAGCTAGCAATCAGCCCCAGCATTTT.

V gene TRBV6-5 combines with J gene TRBJ2-3; maybe TRBD1 (6 bases). CDR3 length: 15 amino acids. V lost 4 bases and J lost 4, with 15 bases in between. The germline V gene has CDR1 MNHEY and CDR2 SVGAGI. The CDR3, as DNA: TGTGCCAGCAGTTTAGCACAGGGTGCCCCAGATACGCAGTATTTT. This sequence encodes CASSLAQGAPDTQYF.

The chain has TRBV7-9 and TRBJ1-5, with 12 bases matching TRBD1. The CDR3 extends over 17 amino acids. V lost 4 bases to trimming and J lost 0 bases; unmatched junction nucleotides: 4. The germline V gene has CDR1 SEHNR and CDR2 FQNEAQ (reference sequence). CDR3 protein: CASSYGTGGYSNQPQHF. The CDR3 bases are TGTGCCAGCAGCTACGGGACAGGGGGCTATAGCAATCAGCCCCAGCATTTT. Combining the CDR3 with reference TRBV7-9 and TRBJ1-5 gives the whole variable domain DTGVSQNPRHKITKRGQNVTFRCDPISEHNRLYWYRQTLGQGPEFLTYFQNEAQLEKSRLLSDRFSAERPKGSFSTLEIQRTEQGDSAMYLCASSYGTGGYSNQPQHFGDGTRLSIL.

The chain combines TRBV6-6 with TRBJ1-3, with TRBD1 matching over 7 bases. The CDR3 consists of 14 residues. Germline lookup yields CDR1 MNHNY and CDR2 SVGAGI (reference sequence). The ends lost 5 bases at V and 2 bases at J; junction bases unmatched: 3. The CDR3 DNA is TGTGCCAGCAGTGCCCAGGGGGCTGGAAACACCATATATTTT. It encodes CASSAQGAGNTIYF.

The rearrangement links TRBV19 to TRBJ1-1; 7 bases line up with TRBD1. CDR1 is LNHDA, CDR2 SQIVND, per germline (reference sequence). This CDR3 comprises 11 residues. V gave up 6 bases and J gave up 10 bases; unmatched junction bases: 5. For the CDR3, the DNA is TGTGCCAGTAGAAACAGGGGTGGAGCTTTCTTT. This codes for CASRNRGGAFF. The full variable domain, its missing parts supplied by reference TRBV19 and TRBJ1-1, is DGGITQSPKYLFRKEGQNVTLSCEQNLNHDAMYWYRQDPGQGLRLIYYSQIVNDFQKGDIAEGYSVSREKKESFPLTVTSAQKNPTAFYLCASRNRGGAFFGQGTRLTVV.

The CDR3 DNA sequence: TGTGCCAGCACCCGGACAGGAGGTGGCGGGGAGCTGTTTTTT. Translation gives CASTRTGGGGELFF. V gene TRBV25-1 combines with J gene TRBJ2-2; 7 bases are shared with TRBD1. The germline V gene has CDR1 MGHDK and CDR2 SYGVNS. The CDR3 totals 14 residues. V was pared by 7 bases and J by 7 bases, with 9 bases of the junction left unmatched.

The rearrangement links TRBV21-1 to TRBJ2-4; TRBD1, the D gene given by the table, was not confirmed from the DNA. TRBV21-1 is labeled a pseudogene. The CDR3 has 16 residues. The CDR3 is CASSADTGGAANIQYF. The CDR3 nucleotides are TGTGCCAGCAGCGCGGACACAGGGGGCGCGGCCAACATTCAGTACTTC.

This chain connects TRBV7-9 to TRBJ1-3; D not certain. V gave up 4 bases and J gave up 0 bases, with 10 bases separating them. Looked up from germline, CDR1 is SEHNR and CDR2 is FQNEAQ (reference sequence). CDR3 length: 15 residues. For the CDR3, the DNA is TGTGCCAGCAGCTCCTGGGCCTTCTCTGGAAACACCATATATTTT. As protein: CASSSWAFSGNTIYF.

The CDR3 reads CASSPHIAGELFF. CDR3 nucleotides: TGCGCCAGCAGCCCACACATCGCCGGGGAGCTGTTTTTT. The V and J genes are TRBV4-1 and TRBJ2-2, with no clear D. The CDR3 is 13 amino acids. V lost 4 bases to trimming and J lost 6 bases, with 9 bases between them. Germline V gives CDR1 MGHRA, CDR2 YSYEKL.

V usage is TRBV9 and J usage is TRBJ2-6; 7 bases agree with TRBD1. This CDR3 is built from 17 residues. Trimming cost V 3 bases and J 4 bases; bases outside gene matches: 10. CDR1 is SGDLS, CDR2 YYNGEE, per germline. CDR3 DNA: TGTGCCAGCAGCGGGGGACAGAGGGATGCAGGGGCCAACGTCCTGACTTTC. It is translated as CASSGGQRDAGANVLTF. Combining the CDR3 with reference TRBV9 and TRBJ2-6 gives the whole variable domain DSGVTQTPKHLITATGQRVTLRCSPRSGDLSVYWYQQSLDQGLQFLIQYYNGEERAKGNILERFSAQQFPDLHSELNLSSLELGDSALYFCASSGGQRDAGANVLTFGAGSRLTVL.

This clone was seen a single time. The rearrangement uses TRBV15 and TRBJ2-5; 12 nucleotides match TRBD2. CDR1 and CDR2 from the germline V gene are LNHNV and YYDKDF (reference sequence). The CDR3 loop spans 17 amino acids. Trimming removed 1 base from V and 4 bases from J; junction bases left unmatched: 7. The DNA of the CDR3 is TGTGCCACCAGCAGAGGGGGGACTAGCGGGTTTTTAGAGACCCAGTACTTC. Translated: CATSRGGTSGFLETQYF.

CDR3 region: CASVRDRGTGELFF. The CDR3 DNA follows: TGTGCCAGCGTCAGGGACAGGGGAACCGGGGAGCTGTTTTTT. This chain links TRBV2 with TRBJ2-2; 10 positions match TRBD1. Per germline, CDR1 SNHLY and CDR2 FYNNEI. The CDR3 has 14 residues. The trim removed 8 bases at V and 5 bases at J, leaving 5 bases unmatched.

V is TRBV10-1 and J is TRBJ2-1; 14 bases fit TRBD2. The CDR3 totals 19 residues. Trimming took 6 bases from V and 2 from J; bases not matched to a gene: 12. Germline-derived CDR1 and CDR2 are WNHNN and SYGVQD (reference sequence). CDR3 sequence reads: CASSQRTSGRRGPYNEQFF. The DNA of the CDR3 is TGCGCCAGCAGCCAGAGGACTAGCGGGAGGAGAGGGCCCTACAATGAGCAGTTCTTC.

The rearrangement uses TRBV27 and TRBJ2-7; perhaps TRBD1 as D (7 bases). V lost 11 bases to trimming and J lost 6 bases, with 26 bases between them. CDR3 length: 15 amino acids. The germline V gene encodes CDR1 MNHEY and CDR2 SMNVEV (reference sequence). Here the CDR3 reads CARGLPRGVGSEQYF. The DNA for the CDR3 is TGTGCCCGAGGACTACCCAGGGGGGTAGGCTCCGAGCAGTACTTC.

V usage is TRBV28 and J usage is TRBJ2-5; D gene uncertain. Looked up from germline, CDR1 is MDHEN and CDR2 is SYDVKM. V lost 6 bases to trimming and J lost 5 bases, with 7 bases between them. This CDR3 has 11 residues. CDR3 sequence reads: CASRSGETQYF. The CDR3 DNA reads TGTGCCAGCAGGTCCGGGGAGACCCAGTACTTC.

This sequence joins TRBV2 and TRBJ2-7; D is uncertain. V lost 3 bases, J lost 1 base, and 10 bases lay in between. Germline loops: CDR1 SNHLY, CDR2 FYNNEI. The CDR3 sequence is 14 residues long. The CDR3 reads CASSEHSVSYEQYF. CDR3 in DNA: TGTGCCAGCAGTGAGCACAGTGTTTCCTACGAGCAGTACTTC.

The J gene is TRBJ2-7, the V gene TRBV7-6, with TRBD2 matching 9 bases. This CDR3 spans 14 amino acids. Trimming took 3 bases from V and 0 from J; bases not matched to a gene: 0. Germline V gene sequence: CDR1 SGHVS, CDR2 FNYEAQ. The CDR3 DNA follows: TGTGCCAGCAGCTTGACTAGCGGCTCCTACGAGCAGTACTTC. Translating gives CASSLTSGSYEQYF.

J is TRBJ2-3 and V is TRBV15; 7 bases fit TRBD1. J gave up 1 base and V 2 bases, and 3 bases lay outside the gene matches. The CDR3 consists of 15 residues. CDR1 is LNHNV and CDR2 is YYDKDF in the germline V gene (reference sequence). The CDR3 loop is CATSRTGTGTDTQYF. In DNA form, the CDR3 reads TGTGCCACCAGCAGAACCGGGACAGGCACAGATACGCAGTATTTT.

This chain links TRBV4-2 with TRBJ2-5; 15 nucleotides match TRBD2. Trimming took 0 bases from V and 5 from J; bases not matched to a gene: 1. This CDR3 has 16 amino acids. Germline V gene data show CDR1 as LGHNA and CDR2 as YNFKEQ. DNA for the CDR3: TGTGCCAGCAGCCAAGATGGGACTAGCGGGAGGGAGACCCAGTACTTC. This gives the protein CASSQDGTSGRETQYF.

This clone has only a few counts. The V and J genes are TRBV20-1 and TRBJ1-1; no definite D call. The CDR3 loop spans 11 amino acids. V was shortened by 3 bases and J by 10 bases, with 12 bases between the two germline ends. Germline CDR1 and CDR2: DFQATT and SNEGSKA (reference sequence). CDR3 loop: CSASIETLAFF. The CDR3 DNA is TGCAGTGCTAGTATTGAGACACTAGCTTTCTTT.

For this clone: Within the sample, other DNA sequences also encode this same CDR3. The chain uses TRBV10-3 and TRBJ2-3; 10 bases are shared with TRBD1. The CDR3 is made up of 15 amino acids. Trimming took 6 bases from V and 3 from J; bases not matched to a gene: 6. Germline assignment: CDR1 ENHRY and CDR2 SYGVKD. CDR3: CAISGGQGGTDTQYF. The CDR3 DNA reads as TGTGCCATCAGCGGCGGACAGGGGGGAACAGATACGCAGTATTTT.

This chain links TRBV6-6 with TRBJ1-2, with D unresolved. The CDR3 extends over 15 amino acids. V lost 0 bases, J lost 4 bases, and 12 bases lay in between. Germline CDR1 and CDR2: MNHNY and SVGAGI (reference sequence). As DNA, the CDR3 is TGTGCCAGCAGTTACTCCCACACAGAGTCCTATGGCTACACCTTC. This sequence encodes CASSYSHTESYGYTF.

The V and J genes are TRBV18 and TRBJ2-3, with TRBD2 identical over 9 bases. V was clipped by 4 bases and J by 1 base; unmatched bases: 9. CDR1 KGHSH and CDR2 LQKENI come from the germline V gene. The CDR3 spans 17 residues. The CDR3 is CASSLQSVAGGTDTQYF. The DNA for the CDR3 is TGTGCCAGCTCACTTCAGTCGGTAGCGGGGGGCACAGATACGCAGTATTTT.

Comments on this clone: The germline gene is not matched at one end of the junction; a read error may be the cause. The genes are TRBV30 and TRBJ1-3; D is unresolved. This CDR3 comprises 12 residues. The germline V gene encodes CDR1 GTSNPN and CDR2 SVGIG (reference sequence). Here the CDR3 DNA reads TGTGCCCAAAACCTCCCGGGAAGCACCATATATTTT. It is translated as CAQNLPGSTIYF.

There are a few counts of this clone. The V and J genes are TRBV7-2 and TRBJ1-1, with D possibly being TRBD1 (5 bases). This CDR3 has 13 residues. V lost 5 bases and J 5 bases, leaving 12 bases between the germline ends. Germline CDR1 is SGHTA and CDR2 is FQGNSA. The CDR3 protein is CASSQGRGTEAFF. CDR3 in DNA: TGTGCCAGCAGCCAAGGGCGGGGGACTGAAGCTTTCTTT.